This T cell receptor beta chain emerged from a study of metastatic and nonmetastatic thyroid tumors. Background on the study: Where malignant and benign thyroid patients were concerned, repertoires were compared across blood and tumor or nodule tissue. Study-wide points: In both blood and tumor samples, TCR beta diversity was reported significantly higher for malignant than benign nodules.

Patients had received no treatment of any kind before thyroid surgery. This clone was detected ten times or more. Its antigen is not known. TCRdb re-called clones from the PCR reads using MiXCR. The sample records over 20,000 clones, over 25% being singletons. Trimming stripped 0 bases from V and 5 bases from J, with 7 bases between. This CDR3 has 13 residues. Germline V gives CDR1 LNHNV, CDR2 YYDKDF (reference sequence). The receptor was isolated from a male donor with papillary thyroid cancer or a benign thyroid nodule (not recorded which). Some clones in this sample may be carry-over from other donors' samples. The V call is TRBV15, the J call TRBJ2-5; D is undetermined. The material sequenced was blood. The CDR3 coding sequence is TGTGCCACCAGCAGAGATCACCGGGAGACCCAGTACTTC. It specifies CATSRDHRETQYF.